This T cell receptor beta chain was documented in a study of shared clonotypes between healthy human individuals (dated by TCRdb to the early 2020s). Regarding the study in general: The cohort comprised a couple of women and three men aged 18 to 49 years. Libraries were prepared and TCR repertoires were sequenced by different laboratories using diverse techniques, in order to increase sequencing depth and limit assay-specific biases. Blood TCR repertoires of a handful of healthy adults were deeply sequenced to estimate repertoire size and the extent of clonotype sharing between individuals. For each donor, three plates each were used for CD4 naive and CD4 memory, two plates were used for CD8 naive, and one plate was used for CD8 memory. Leukapheresis yielded between about 0.9 and 10 billion PBMCs per donor. What the authors observed across the whole study: Pairwise subsampling led to the expectation that sequencing depth would affect the degree of clonotype sharing among donors. Compared with non-shared clonotypes, clonotypes shared by all four sorted-subset donors had higher generation probabilities. Estimated clonotype richness was generally larger for naive than for memory subsets. Sampling was restricted to blood, and TCR repertoires in tissues likely differ from the TCR repertoires found in blood. About 5% of naive CD4, roughly 3.5% of naive CD8, approximately 2.2% of memory CD4, and 0.4% of memory CD8 clonotypes were shared across a few donors. Because the study included a small number of donors, the genetic and exposure-history diversity represented was limited. Even with the large sequencing depth, rarefaction of the sorted-subset datasets indicated that sequencing was incomplete.

Using the deep immunoSEQ assay, TCR CDR3 regions were amplified from genomic DNA by multiplex PCR. For each cell subset, the extracted genomic DNA was distributed evenly across all wells of several immunoSEQ 96-well plates, and each plate served as one replicate. For sorted subsets, around 200 ng genomic DNA, equal to about 30,000 T cell genomes, was loaded into each replicate PCR. Purified libraries were measured with a Qubit 3.0 fluorometer, size-checked on a Bioanalyzer 2100, and measured again with the KAPA Library Quantification kit. Each immunoSEQ 96-well plate was sequenced on its own single-read 150-cycle Illumina NextSeq 550 flow cell. The original methods were these. The immunoSEQ output contained only junctional sequences without quality scores, so filtering could not match that applied to full-length reads. Sequences were annotated with PyIR, a Python wrapper for IgBLAST v1.9, and V/J genes and CDR3 were assigned using IMGT germline references. Reads were filtered out if the reads had weak V/J assignments (E-value above 1e-6), no CDR3, stop codons, out-of-frame junctions, or ambiguous translated residues. V3J clonotypes were defined as sequences sharing the same inferred V gene, J gene, and CDR3 amino acid sequence. The percentage overlap between two repertoires was calculated by dividing the number of shared unique clonotypes by the size of the smaller repertoire. RTK rarefaction, the Chao1 estimator, and Recon v2.1 estimates of unobserved clonotypes were used to assess repertoire richness. OLGA was used to compute generation probabilities for all TCRbeta clonotypes that the gDNA method yielded from a handful of donors. TCRdb took this table from immuneACCESS and kept in-frame rearrangements with V and J called. Such tables lack part of the clones; where checked against another copy, unresolved V genes explain under half of the gap, and the rest is unexplained. Clone size and V and J calls were adopted from that table, with D and trimming inferred from the DNA. The sample table lists under 1,100,000 clones, around 78% of them with a count of one. The top ten constitute more than 0.55% of the sample.

Healthy HIV-negative adults with no recently reported acute infections or vaccinations were included as donors. Every donor was a Caucasian adult residing in Nashville, Tennessee, USA. CD4+ T cells were enriched by magnetic negative selection, after which naive cells were positively selected on CD45RA and the negative fraction was taken as the memory subset. Blood was obtained by leukapheresis, after which PBMCs were separated by Ficoll-Histopaque density gradient centrifugation and cryopreserved in liquid nitrogen vapor phase. Analytical flow cytometry was used to check the purity and quantity of each magnetically sorted T cell population. Genomic DNA was isolated from every sorted fraction and measured by UV absorbance on a Nanodrop 2000c. As to this clone: Its cognate antigen has yet to be identified. No quality values exist for individual bases; no much larger clone is one base distant.

Trimmed from V: 5 bases; trimmed from J: 5 bases; junction bases lacking a gene match: 7. Including cysteine and phenylalanine, the CDR3 has 14 amino acids. The DNA shown is the 42-base CDR3, in frame from base 1. CDR1 SGHTA and CDR2 FQGTGA are derived from the germline V gene. This TCR was recovered from a man aged 18 to 35 in good health. Some clones in this sample may be carry-over from other donors' samples. The chain employs TRBV7-3 and TRBJ1-2, with TRBD1 identical over 8 junction bases. The sequencing input was memory CD4+ T cells from PBMCs. In light of the paper, this sample's cell subset or site label describes: CD45RA-negative fraction. Here the CDR3 is given as CASSTTGVGYGYTF. Read as DNA, the sequence is TGTGCCAGCAGCACGACAGGGGTCGGATATGGCTACACCTTC.